This T cell receptor (beta chain) emerged from a study of T cell responses to AZD1222 COVID-19 vaccine. Study-wide results and limits: The donors showed a predominance of white British ancestry and of females, with possible underestimation of clonal diversity.

In the case of this clone: Its antigen is currently unknown.

Generated by immunoSEQ multiplex PCR, the TCRdb table keeps only in-frame clones and is missing some. The sample lists 34,000 or so clones; around 90% were seen once. Trimming at V came to 5 bases and at J to 0 bases, leaving 9 bases not matched to a gene. Germline lookup yields CDR1 SEHNR and CDR2 FQNEAQ (reference sequence). This CDR3 region has 17 residues. The TCR comes from an adult in good health. The gene calls are TRBV7-9 and TRBJ1-1; TRBD1 matches 10 bases. The sequenced sample was peripheral blood, obtained on day 0 of AZD1222 vaccination. CDR3 DNA sequence: TGTGCCAGCAGCCCCCTACCGGGACAGGGGATGAACACTGAAGCTTTCTTT. Translating gives CASSPLPGQGMNTEAFF.